Below are 2 T cell receptor beta chains sequenced from a single sample in a study of blood T cell repertoires in COVID-19. Assay used: immunoSEQ multiplex PCR; TCRdb lists only in-frame clones, some missing. The profile shows a few hundred thousand clones, roughly 84% of them singletons. Source material: peripheral blood. Receptors were obtained from a woman in her twenties or thirties who had recovered from COVID-19.

The chain is built from TRBV2 and TRBJ1-5; unclear D gene. Trimming left V 2 bases short and J 4 bases short, with 12 bases between. The CDR3 has 15 amino acids. Germline loops: CDR1 SNHLY, CDR2 FYNNEI. The CDR3 region has the DNA TGTGCCAGCAGTGAAAGGCAGGTTGCGAATCAGCCCCAGCATTTT. Amino acid sequence: CASSERQVANQPQHF. Full variable domain (rest looked up from reference TRBV2 and TRBJ1-5): EPEVTQTPSHQVTQMGQEVILRCVPISNHLYFYWYRQILGQKVEFLVSFYNNEISEKSEIFDDQFSVERPDGSNFTLKIRSTKLEDSAMYFCASSERQVANQPQHFGDGTRLSIL.

The J gene is TRBJ1-5, the V gene TRBV7-9; TRBD1 matches 8 bases. The CDR3 consists of 15 residues. The germline CDR1 and CDR2 sequences are SEHNR and FQNEAQ (reference sequence). V trimming: 6 bases; J trimming: 6 bases; junction bases outside the gene matches: 10. For the CDR3, the DNA is TGTGCCAGCAGTCGCGGACAGGGAGGACCTCAGCCCCAGCATTTT. Translated, it gives CASSRGQGGPQPQHF.